Each of the 24 T cell receptor beta chains below was sequenced from the same sample in a study of T cells in Graves' hyperthyroidism and ophthalmopathy. It was RNA transcripts that yielded the amplified TCR beta CDR3 regions. Initially, a first-round RT-PCR of the TCR CDR3 employed the HTBI primer set. TCRdb independently ran MiXCR on the multiplex PCR reads; one entry per CDR3 protein. The sample shows 400,000 to 450,000 distinct CDR3 sequences, over 12% of them seen only once. Material: blood. The source is a man in his late teens or twenties with Graves' ophthalmopathy.

This clonotype was observed at least ten times. CDR3 coding DNA: TGCGCCAGCAGCTTGGAGGGGACACAACTTGACGAGCAGTACTTC. Translating it yields CASSLEGTQLDEQYF. J is TRBJ2-7 and V is TRBV5-1; a possible D gene is TRBD1 (6 bases). V lost 0 bases, J lost 5 bases, and 15 bases lay in between. Germline V gives CDR1 SGHRS, CDR2 YFSETQ. The CDR3 sequence is 15 residues long.

The sample holds many counts of this clonotype. The chain has TRBV7-9 and TRBJ2-7; the match to TRBD1 covers 11 bases. The CDR3 contains 13 residues. CDR1 is SEHNR and CDR2 is FQNEAQ in the germline V gene (reference sequence). V trimming: 10 bases; J trimming: 5 bases; junction bases outside the gene matches: 7. CDR3 protein: CAISGQGDHEQYF. CDR3 nucleotides: TGTGCCATCTCGGGACAGGGGGACCACGAGCAGTACTTC. The variable domain in full, completed from reference TRBV7-9 and TRBJ2-7, reads DTGVSQNPRHKITKRGQNVTFRCDPISEHNRLYWYRQTLGQGPEFLTYFQNEAQLEKSRLLSDRFSAERPKGSFSTLEIQRTEQGDSAMYLCAISGQGDHEQYFGPGTRLTVT.

This clonotype was seen many times. The rearrangement links TRBV12-3 or TRBV12-4 to TRBJ2-7; D gene uncertain. The CDR3 sequence is 15 residues long. The ends were cut back, 3 bases at V and 6 bases at J, with 18 bases in the middle. The CDR3 coding sequence is TGTGCCAGCAGTTTTTCAGGCCTCCACCTCGGCGAGCAGTACTTC. Amino acids: CASSFSGLHLGEQYF.

A few counts support this clonotype. CDR3: CASSPLEGANVLTF. The CDR3 DNA reads TGTGCCAGCAGCCCACTTGAGGGGGCCAACGTCCTGACTTTC. The chain is built from TRBV7-6 and TRBJ2-6; D call uncertain. CDR3 length equals 14 residues. The V end lost 5 bases, the J end lost 4 bases, and 9 bases lay between the germline ends. The V gene's germline CDR1 is SGHVS and CDR2 FNYEAQ.

The chain is built from TRBV24-1 and TRBJ2-5, with a tentative D call TRBD1 (6 bases). From germline, CDR1 is KGHDR and CDR2 SFDVKD. This CDR3 region has 16 residues. V lost 3 bases, J lost 2 bases, and 15 bases lay in between. The chain's CDR3 is CATSDAFLDRQETQYF. In DNA, the CDR3 is TGTGCCACCAGTGATGCGTTTCTGGACAGACAAGAGACCCAGTACTTC.

The chain is built from TRBV12-3 or TRBV12-4 and TRBJ2-2, with D possibly TRBD2 on 6 matching bases. This CDR3 contains 12 residues. Trimming stripped 5 bases from V and 9 bases from J, with 10 bases between. Here the CDR3 reads CASSGRYRELFF. The CDR3 DNA follows: TGTGCCAGCAGTGGGAGGTACAGGGAGCTGTTTTTT.

The table lists this clonotype with many counts. The V call is TRBV12-3 or TRBV12-4, the J call TRBJ2-1; D is perhaps TRBD2 (6 bases). This CDR3 comprises 13 residues. The V end lost 2 bases, the J end lost 5 bases, and 7 bases lay between the germline ends. The CDR3 DNA is TGTGCCAGCAGTTTATGGGGGGACAATGAGCAGTTCTTC. This translates into CASSLWGDNEQFF.

With regard to this clonotype: The germline gene is not matched at one end of the junction; a read error may be the cause. The chain links TRBV27 to TRBJ2-6; TRBD1 might be the D (5 bases). The CDR3 is made up of 13 amino acids. In germline, CDR1 is MNHEY, CDR2 SMNVEV (reference sequence). The CDR3 nucleotides read TGTGCCAGTAGTCTCTCTGGGGCCAACGTCCTGGCTTTC. Protein: CASSLSGANVLAF.

This clonotype was counted only a few times. The V gene is TRBV3-1, the J gene TRBJ1-3; tentative D call: TRBD1 (5 bases). Deletions cut 7 bases from V and 4 bases from J, with 17 bases between. The CDR3 is made up of 15 amino acids. Germline V gene data show CDR1 as LGHDT and CDR2 as YNNKEL (reference sequence). The CDR3 DNA reads as TGTGCCAGCACCCGGGGGGGGGGACGCGGAAACACCATATATTTT. Translation: CASTRGGGRGNTIYF.

The gene calls are TRBV30 and TRBJ2-7; D gene unclear. Germline V gene sequence: CDR1 GTSNPN, CDR2 SVGIG (reference sequence). The CDR3 runs 12 residues. Here the CDR3 reads CGLGLPSYEQYF. The CDR3 nucleotides read TGTGGCCTGGGCCTACCCTCCTACGAGCAGTACTTC.

This clonotype was counted at least ten times. This sequence joins TRBV19 and TRBJ2-5; D is unclear. V shed 9 bases and J shed 0 bases, with 11 bases lying between them. CDR3 length: 13 amino acids. Germline values: CDR1 LNHDA, CDR2 SQIVND (reference sequence). The CDR3 here is CASSPRNQETQYF. The CDR3 DNA is TGTGCCAGCAGTCCTAGAAACCAAGAGACCCAGTACTTC.

This clonotype was picked up many times. Mismatch with germline at one junction end may stem from a read error. The chain employs TRBV11-3 and TRBJ2-3; a weak D match, TRBD2 (5 bases). Per germline, CDR1 SGHNT and CDR2 YENEEA. CDR3 length equals 16 residues. DNA for the CDR3: TGTGCCAGCAGCCTAGAAGCTGTCGGGGTCACAGATACGCAGTATTTT. This sequence encodes CASSLEAVGVTDTQYF.

This clonotype was seen repeatedly, ten times or more. This sequence joins TRBV9 and TRBJ2-7, with 16 bases fitting TRBD2. V was clipped by 3 bases and J by 6 bases; unmatched bases: 3. Germline V gene data show CDR1 as SGDLS and CDR2 as YYNGEE. The CDR3 covers 15 residues. CDR3 sequence: CASSAGLAGGVEQYF. The CDR3 DNA sequence: TGTGCCAGCAGCGCGGGACTAGCGGGAGGGGTCGAGCAGTACTTC.

This clonotype came up many times. The J gene is TRBJ2-7, the V gene TRBV20-1; TRBD2 matches 7 bases. The CDR3 is 13 amino acids. Germline CDR1 is DFQATT and CDR2 is SNEGSKA (reference sequence). The CDR3 sequence: CSIPRAGFYEQYF. CDR3 coding DNA: TGCAGCATCCCTAGAGCGGGGTTTTACGAGCAGTACTTC.

This clonotype was recorded at least ten times. The CDR3 nucleotides are TGCGCCAGCAGCCTGAGACTAGCGGGATCCTCCTACGAGCAGTACTTC. Its protein product is CASSLRLAGSSYEQYF. This chain connects TRBV5-1 to TRBJ2-7; 11 nucleotides align to TRBD2. The CDR3 is 16 amino acids. The trim removed 4 bases at V and 0 bases at J, leaving 6 bases unmatched. CDR1 and CDR2 from the germline V gene are SGHRS and YFSETQ.

This clonotype was detected many times. The chain employs TRBV5-1 and TRBJ1-1, with 7 nucleotides matching TRBD1. The CDR3 is made up of 15 amino acids. Germline-derived CDR1 and CDR2 are SGHRS and YFSETQ. V trimming: 0 bases; J trimming: 2 bases; junction bases outside the gene matches: 4. CDR3 in DNA: TGCGCCAGCAGCTTGGGTGGGACAGACAACACTGAAGCTTTCTTT. It is translated as CASSLGGTDNTEAFF.

This clonotype was counted ten times or more. The chain links TRBV28 to TRBJ1-4, with 10 positions matching TRBD1. The germline CDR1 and CDR2 sequences are MDHEN and SYDVKM. V lost 3 bases, J lost 6 bases, and 16 bases stayed unmatched. The CDR3 totals 19 residues. CDR3 sequence: CASSFLTSRDRGAYEKLFF. In nucleotides, the CDR3 is TGTGCCAGCAGTTTCCTTACGTCCCGGGACAGGGGCGCATATGAAAAACTGTTTTTT.

This clonotype was seen ten or more times. J is TRBJ2-1 and V is TRBV5-1, with 7 bases fitting TRBD1. Germline trimming cut 1 base from V and 8 bases from J; bases unmatched to any gene: 3. The CDR3 has 13 amino acids. Germline V gives CDR1 SGHRS, CDR2 YFSETQ. CDR3 coding DNA: TGCGCCAGCAGCTTGATAGGGGGCGATGAGCAGTTCTTC. Its protein is CASSLIGGDEQFF. Full variable domain (missing parts from reference TRBV5-1 and TRBJ2-1): KAGVTQTPRYLIKTRGQQVTLSCSPISGHRSVSWYQQTPGQGLQFLFEYFSETQRNKGNFPGRFSGRQFSNSRSEMNVSTLELGDSALYLCASSLIGGDEQFFGPGTRLTVL.

In this sample, this clonotype turned up a few times. V usage is TRBV5-6 and J usage is TRBJ1-2; D is uncertain. The V end lost 2 bases, the J end lost 0 bases, and 11 bases lay between the germline ends. Germline assignment: CDR1 SGHDT and CDR2 YYEEEE. The CDR3 totals 15 residues. This CDR3 is CASSFDVTANYGYTF. The CDR3 bases are TGTGCCAGCAGCTTCGATGTCACAGCTAACTATGGCTACACCTTC.

Only a few counts were recorded for this clonotype. V and J are TRBV4-1 and TRBJ1-2, with no clear D. Germline V gene lookup returns CDR1 MGHRA and CDR2 YSYEKL. The CDR3 has 15 residues. The V gene lost 1 base and the J gene lost 3 bases, with 12 bases spanning the gap. The CDR3 is CASSQVPGPDYGYTF. The CDR3 DNA reads TGCGCCAGCAGCCAAGTCCCCGGGCCGGACTATGGCTACACCTTC.

Ten or more counts support this clonotype. CDR3 sequence: CASRWQGVDEQFF. The CDR3 DNA follows: TGTGCCAGCAGGTGGCAGGGGGTTGATGAGCAGTTCTTC. The V gene is TRBV12-3 or TRBV12-4, the J gene TRBJ2-1, with 7 nucleotides matching TRBD1. Unmatched junction bases numbered 7, after V lost 6 bases and J lost 8 bases. The CDR3 length is 13 residues.

The chain has TRBV7-8 and TRBJ1-2, with TRBD1 identical over 7 bases. This CDR3 region has 16 residues. Germline V gene lookup returns CDR1 SGHVS and CDR2 FQNEAQ. The ends lost 5 bases at V and 0 bases at J; junction bases unmatched: 9. The chain's CDR3 is CASSGLQDRANYGYTF. The CDR3 DNA sequence: TGTGCCAGCAGCGGCCTCCAAGACAGGGCTAACTATGGCTACACCTTC.

The CDR3 reads CATSDLLGAGEVWETQYF. CDR3 DNA sequence: TGTGCCACCAGTGATTTGCTAGGTGCGGGAGAGGTATGGGAGACCCAGTACTTC. The chain recombines TRBV24-1 with TRBJ2-5, with 7 bases that match TRBD2. Germline CDR1 KGHDR, CDR2 SFDVKD. This CDR3 spans 18 amino acids. V gave up 0 bases and J gave up 5 bases; unmatched junction bases: 14.

This clonotype was observed at least ten times. The chain carries TRBV20-1 and TRBJ1-2; 9 nucleotides agree with TRBD1. The CDR3 totals 11 residues. Germline CDR1 is DFQATT and CDR2 is SNEGSKA (reference sequence). The V segment lost 6 bases and the J segment 12 bases; nucleotides outside the gene matches: 8. CDR3 DNA: TGCAGTGCCAGGGAGGACAGGGGAAACACCTTC. Translated: CSAREDRGNTF.